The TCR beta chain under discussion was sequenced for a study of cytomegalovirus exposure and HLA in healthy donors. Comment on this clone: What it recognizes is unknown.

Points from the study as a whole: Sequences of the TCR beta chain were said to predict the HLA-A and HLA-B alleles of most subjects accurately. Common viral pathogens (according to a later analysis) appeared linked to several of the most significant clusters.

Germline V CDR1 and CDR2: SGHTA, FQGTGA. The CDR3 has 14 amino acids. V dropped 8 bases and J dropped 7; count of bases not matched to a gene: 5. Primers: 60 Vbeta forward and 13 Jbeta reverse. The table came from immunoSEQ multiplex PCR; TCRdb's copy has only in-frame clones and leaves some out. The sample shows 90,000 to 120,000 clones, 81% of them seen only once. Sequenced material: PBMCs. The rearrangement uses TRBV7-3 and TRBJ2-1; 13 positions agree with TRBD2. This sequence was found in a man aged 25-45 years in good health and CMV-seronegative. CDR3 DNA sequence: TGTGCCAGCGGAACTAGCGGGGGGGCAAATGAGCAGTTCTTC. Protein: CASGTSGGANEQFF.